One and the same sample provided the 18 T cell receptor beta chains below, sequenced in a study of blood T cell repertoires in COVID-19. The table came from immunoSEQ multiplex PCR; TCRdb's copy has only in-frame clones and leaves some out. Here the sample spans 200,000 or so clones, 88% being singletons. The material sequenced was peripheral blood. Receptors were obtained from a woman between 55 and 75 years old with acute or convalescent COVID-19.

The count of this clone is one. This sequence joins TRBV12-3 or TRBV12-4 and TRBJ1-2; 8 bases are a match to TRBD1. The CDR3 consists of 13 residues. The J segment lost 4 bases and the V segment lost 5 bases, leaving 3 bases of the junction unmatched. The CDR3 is CASSPTGGYGYTF. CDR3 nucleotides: TGTGCCAGCAGTCCTACAGGGGGCTATGGCTACACCTTC.

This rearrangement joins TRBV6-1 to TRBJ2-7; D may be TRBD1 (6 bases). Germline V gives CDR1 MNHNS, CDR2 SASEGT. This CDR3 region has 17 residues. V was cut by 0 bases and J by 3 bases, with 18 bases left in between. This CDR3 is CASSEAQGTGSYYEQYF. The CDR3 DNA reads TGTGCCAGCAGTGAAGCGCAGGGGACCGGATCTTACTACGAGCAGTACTTC.

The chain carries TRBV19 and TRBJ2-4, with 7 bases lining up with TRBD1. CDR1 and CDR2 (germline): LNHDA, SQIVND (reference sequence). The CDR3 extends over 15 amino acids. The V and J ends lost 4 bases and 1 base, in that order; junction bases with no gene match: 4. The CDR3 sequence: CASSSQGVAKNIQYF. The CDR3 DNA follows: TGTGCCAGTAGTAGCCAGGGGGTCGCCAAAAACATTCAGTACTTC. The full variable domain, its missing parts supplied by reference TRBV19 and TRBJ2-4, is DGGITQSPKYLFRKEGQNVTLSCEQNLNHDAMYWYRQDPGQGLRLIYYSQIVNDFQKGDIAEGYSVSREKKESFPLTVTSAQKNPTAFYLCASSSQGVAKNIQYFGAGTRLSVL.

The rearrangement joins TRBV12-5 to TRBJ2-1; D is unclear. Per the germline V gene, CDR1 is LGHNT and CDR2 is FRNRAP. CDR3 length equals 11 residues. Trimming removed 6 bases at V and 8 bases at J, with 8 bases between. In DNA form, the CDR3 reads TGTGCTAGTGGAGCTCAGGATGAGCAGTTCTTC. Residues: CASGAQDEQFF.

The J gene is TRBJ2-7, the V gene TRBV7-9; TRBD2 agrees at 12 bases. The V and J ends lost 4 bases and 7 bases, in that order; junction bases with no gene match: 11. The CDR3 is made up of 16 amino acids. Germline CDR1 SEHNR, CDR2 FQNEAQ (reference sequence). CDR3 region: CASSSRLAGDPREQYF. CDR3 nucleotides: TGTGCCAGCAGCTCCCGACTAGCGGGGGACCCTCGGGAGCAGTACTTC.

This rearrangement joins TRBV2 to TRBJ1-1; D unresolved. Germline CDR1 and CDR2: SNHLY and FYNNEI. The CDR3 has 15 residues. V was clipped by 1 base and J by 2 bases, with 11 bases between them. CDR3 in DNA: TGTGCCAGCAGTGAAGGGTACGTCAGTAACACTGAAGCTTTCTTT. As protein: CASSEGYVSNTEAFF. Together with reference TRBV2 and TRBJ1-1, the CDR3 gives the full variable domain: EPEVTQTPSHQVTQMGQEVILRCVPISNHLYFYWYRQILGQKVEFLVSFYNNEISEKSEIFDDQFSVERPDGSNFTLKIRSTKLEDSAMYFCASSEGYVSNTEAFFGQGTRLTVV.

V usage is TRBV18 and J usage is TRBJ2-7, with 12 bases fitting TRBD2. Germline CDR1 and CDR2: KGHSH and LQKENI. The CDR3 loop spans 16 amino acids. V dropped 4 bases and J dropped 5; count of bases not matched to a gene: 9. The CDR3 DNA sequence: TGTGCCAGCTCACTATCCCTAGCGGGAGGGCCCGACGAGCAGTACTTC. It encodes CASSLSLAGGPDEQYF.

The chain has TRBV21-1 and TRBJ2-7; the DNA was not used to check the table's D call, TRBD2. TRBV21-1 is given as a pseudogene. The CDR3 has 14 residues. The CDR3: CASSKDSGSGEQYF. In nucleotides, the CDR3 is TGTGCCAGCAGCAAGGATTCCGGGTCTGGCGAGCAGTACTTC.

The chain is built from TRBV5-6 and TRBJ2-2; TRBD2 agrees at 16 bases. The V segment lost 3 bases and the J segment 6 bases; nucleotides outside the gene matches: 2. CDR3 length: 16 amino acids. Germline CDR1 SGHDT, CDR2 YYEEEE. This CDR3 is CASSSGTSGRAGELFF. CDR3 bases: TGTGCCAGCAGCTCGGGGACTAGCGGGAGGGCCGGGGAGCTGTTTTTT.

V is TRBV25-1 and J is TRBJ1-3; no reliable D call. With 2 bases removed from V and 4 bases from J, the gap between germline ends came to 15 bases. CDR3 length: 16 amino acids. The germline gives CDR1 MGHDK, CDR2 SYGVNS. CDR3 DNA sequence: TGTGCCAGCAGTGAAATACGACGGGCGGGCGGAAACACCATATATTTT. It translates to CASSEIRRAGGNTIYF.

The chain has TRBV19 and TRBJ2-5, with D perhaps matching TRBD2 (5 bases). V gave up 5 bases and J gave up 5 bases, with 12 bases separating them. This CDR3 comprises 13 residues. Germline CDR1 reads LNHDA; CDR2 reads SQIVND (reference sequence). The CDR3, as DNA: TGTGCCAGTAGTCTAGGGCGAGGGGAGACCCAGTACTTC. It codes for CASSLGRGETQYF.

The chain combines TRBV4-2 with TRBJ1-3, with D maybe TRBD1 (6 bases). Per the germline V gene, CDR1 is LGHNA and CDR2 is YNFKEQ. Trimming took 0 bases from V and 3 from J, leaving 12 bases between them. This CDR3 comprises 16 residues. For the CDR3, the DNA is TGTGCCAGCAGCCAAGATGGCACAGGGCGTGGAAACACCATATATTTT. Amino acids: CASSQDGTGRGNTIYF.

The CDR3 nucleotides read TGCAGTGCTAGTGGGCAGGGTAACTACAATGAGCAGTTCTTC. Its translation: CSASGQGNYNEQFF. The rearrangement joins TRBV20-1 to TRBJ2-1, with D possibly TRBD1 on 5 matching bases. Germline CDR1 and CDR2: DFQATT and SNEGSKA (reference sequence). The CDR3 extends over 14 amino acids. With 3 bases removed from V and 3 bases from J, the gap between germline ends came to 12 bases.

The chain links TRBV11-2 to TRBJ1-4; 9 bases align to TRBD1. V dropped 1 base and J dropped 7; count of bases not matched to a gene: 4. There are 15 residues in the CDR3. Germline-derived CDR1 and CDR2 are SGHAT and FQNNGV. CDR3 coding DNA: TGTGCCAGCAGCTTAGGGACAGGGGTGGTTGAAAAACTGTTTTTT. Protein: CASSLGTGVVEKLFF.

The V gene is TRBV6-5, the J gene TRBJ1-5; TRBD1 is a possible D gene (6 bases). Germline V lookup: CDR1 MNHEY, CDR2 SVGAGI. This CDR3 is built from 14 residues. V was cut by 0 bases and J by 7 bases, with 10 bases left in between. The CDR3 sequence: CASSYSTGGQPQHF. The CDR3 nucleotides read TGTGCCAGCAGTTACTCGACAGGTGGACAGCCCCAGCATTTT.

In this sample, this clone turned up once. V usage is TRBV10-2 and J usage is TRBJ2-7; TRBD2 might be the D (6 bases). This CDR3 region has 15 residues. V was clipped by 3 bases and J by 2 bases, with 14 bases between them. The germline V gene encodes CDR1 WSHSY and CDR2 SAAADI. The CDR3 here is CASSDLGLATYEQYF. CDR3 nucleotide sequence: TGCGCCAGCAGTGATCTCGGGCTAGCGACCTACGAGCAGTACTTC.

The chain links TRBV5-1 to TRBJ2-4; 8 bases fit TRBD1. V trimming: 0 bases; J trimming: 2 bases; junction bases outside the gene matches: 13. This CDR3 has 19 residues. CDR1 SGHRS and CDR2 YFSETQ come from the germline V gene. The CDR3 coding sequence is TGCGCCAGCAGCTTGGGGGCTCTGGCGACAGGGGTGACCAAAAACATTCAGTACTTC. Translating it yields CASSLGALATGVTKNIQYF.

In DNA, the CDR3 is TGTGCCAGTAGTATGCGACAGGGGGGGGAGACCCAGTACTTC. Amino acid sequence: CASSMRQGGETQYF. The chain recombines TRBV19 with TRBJ2-5; TRBD1 matches at 9 bases. The germline CDR1 and CDR2 sequences are LNHDA and SQIVND (reference sequence). V lost 3 bases and J lost 5; bases outside the gene matches: 4. This CDR3 contains 14 residues.